This T cell receptor (beta chain) was documented in a study of control samples from healthy donors and cancer patients. This clone was seen more than once but under ten times. The CDR3 is 12 residues long. V lost 4 bases to trimming and J lost 0 bases, with 1 base between them. Germline CDR1 and CDR2: SGHRS and YFSETQ. Generated by immunoSEQ multiplex PCR, the TCRdb table keeps only in-frame clones and is missing some. The sample consists of approximately 68,000 clones, around 80% of them appearing once. The clonotype originates from a man between 60 and 75 years old in good health. The source material was blood. The V call is TRBV5-1, the J call TRBJ2-2, with unresolved D. CDR3 coding DNA: TGCGCCAGCAGCCCGAACACCGGGGAGCTGTTTTTT. Translation gives CASSPNTGELFF. Filled out from reference TRBV5-1 and TRBJ2-2, the complete variable domain reads KAGVTQTPRYLIKTRGQQVTLSCSPISGHRSVSWYQQTPGQGLQFLFEYFSETQRNKGNFPGRFSGRQFSNSRSEMNVSTLELGDSALYLCASSPNTGELFFGEGSRLTVL.